The 18 T cell receptor beta chains presented below share a single source sample, sequenced in a study of OX40 agonist ivuxolimab in advanced cancers. Clones were read by immunoSEQ multiplex PCR, and TCRdb kept only the in-frame ones, dropping some. In the table there are over 10,000 clones, roughly four fifths of which are singletons. This material consisted of CD4+ or CD8+ T cells sorted from blood, taken in a trial of the OX40 agonist ivuxolimab. Receptor source: an adult with an advanced solid tumor such as melanoma, head and neck, liver or kidney cancer.

As concerns this clone: The germline gene is not matched at one end of the junction; a read error may be the cause. The chain carries TRBV6-5 and TRBJ2-5, with TRBD1 identical over 9 bases. The germline V gene has CDR1 MNHEY and CDR2 SVGAGI. CDR3 length: 16 amino acids. DNA of the CDR3: TGTGCCAGCAGCTACTCCACGGGACAGGGATGGGAGACCCAGTACTTC. This codes for CASSYSTGQGWETQYF.

The chain joins TRBV19 to TRBJ2-1; 8 nucleotides line up with TRBD2. The germline V gene has CDR1 LNHDA and CDR2 SQIVND (reference sequence). The junction had 7 bases not matched to a gene; V was cut back by 9 bases and J by 6 bases. This CDR3 is 13 amino acids long. CDR3 sequence reads: CASLRRGGNEQFF. For the CDR3, the DNA is TGTGCCAGCCTCCGACGGGGGGGCAATGAGCAGTTCTTC.

Points on this clone: At one end, the junction sequence differs from germline, possibly due to a read error. The V call is TRBV27, the J call TRBJ1-2, with D unresolved. The CDR3 runs to 15 residues. The germline gives CDR1 MNHEY, CDR2 SMNVEV (reference sequence). CDR3 amino acids: CASSYNGDNSYSYTF. The CDR3, as DNA: TGTGCCAGCAGTTACAATGGCGACAATAGCTATAGCTACACCTTC.

V gene TRBV6-6 combines with J gene TRBJ1-1; possibly TRBD1 for D (6 bases). CDR1 and CDR2 from the germline V gene are MNHNY and SVGAGI (reference sequence). The CDR3 extends over 14 amino acids. V was pared by 7 bases and J by 7 bases, with 19 bases between. The DNA for the CDR3 is TGTGCCAGCATTCAAGGGTCCAGGGGTGATGAAGCTTTCTTT. This encodes CASIQGSRGDEAFF.

The genes are TRBV9 and TRBJ1-1; D unclear. Trimming pared 4 bases from V and 0 bases from J, leaving 10 bases between. This CDR3 comprises 14 residues. Germline CDR1 SGDLS, CDR2 YYNGEE. The CDR3 DNA reads TGTGCCAGCAGCCCGGACGGCTTGAACACTGAAGCTTTCTTT. Encoded protein: CASSPDGLNTEAFF.

The chain links TRBV7-9 to TRBJ2-7, with 11 bases that match TRBD1. Germline loops: CDR1 SEHNR, CDR2 FQNEAQ (reference sequence). V was pared by 5 bases and J by 2 bases, with 8 bases of the junction left unmatched. The length of the CDR3 is 16 residues. CDR3 region: CASSGTTGQGAYEQYF. The CDR3 bases are TGTGCCAGCAGCGGCACTACGGGACAGGGGGCCTACGAGCAGTACTTC.

The rearrangement links TRBV11-2 to TRBJ1-2; 7 positions match TRBD1. The CDR3 spans 15 residues. In germline, CDR1 is SGHAT, CDR2 FQNNGV. V gave up 3 bases and J gave up 5 bases; unmatched junction bases: 9. The chain's CDR3 is CASSLKGGGGYGYTF. DNA for the CDR3: TGTGCCAGCAGCTTGAAGGGAGGGGGCGGTTATGGCTACACCTTC. The variable domain in full, completed from reference TRBV11-2 and TRBJ1-2, reads EAGVAQSPRYKIIEKRQSVAFWCNPISGHATLYWYQQILGQGPKLLIQFQNNGVVDDSQLPKDRFSAERLKGVDSTLKIQPAKLEDSAVYLCASSLKGGGGYGYTFGSGTRLTVV.

This clone occurred once. The chain is built from TRBV10-3 and TRBJ2-1, with 9 nucleotides matching TRBD1. Germline V CDR1 and CDR2: ENHRY, SYGVKD. V lost 7 bases and J lost 2; bases outside the gene matches: 9. This CDR3 comprises 16 residues. CDR3 in amino acids: CAINSGTGSTYNEQFF. DNA for the CDR3: TGTGCCATCAACTCCGGGACAGGGAGTACCTACAATGAGCAGTTCTTC.

The rearrangement joins TRBV28 to TRBJ2-1; 10 positions agree with TRBD2. The germline CDR1 and CDR2 sequences are MDHEN and SYDVKM. V was pared by 6 bases and J by 7 bases, with 21 bases of the junction left unmatched. The CDR3 is 19 residues long. CDR3 DNA sequence: TGTGCCAGCAGAACAGGGTCCCCCTCGGCGGGACTAGCGTCGAATGAGCAGTTCTTC. Protein: CASRTGSPSAGLASNEQFF.

The count of this clone is one. The V and J genes are TRBV29-1 and TRBJ2-7; 13 positions match TRBD2. V lost 6 bases and J lost 3; bases outside the gene matches: 5. From germline, CDR1 is SQVTM and CDR2 ANQGSEA. The CDR3 has 14 residues. CDR3 region: CSVLLAGGYYEQYF. CDR3 bases: TGCAGCGTCTTACTAGCGGGGGGGTACTACGAGCAGTACTTC.

This chain joins TRBV6-5 and TRBJ1-2; D remains unclear. Trimming took off 0 bases at V and 6 bases at J, with 2 bases between the two ends. The CDR3 is 11 residues long. Germline loops: CDR1 MNHEY, CDR2 SVGAGI. The CDR3 bases are TGTGCCAGCAGTTACTCAGATGGCTACACCTTC. Its translation is CASSYSDGYTF.

This clone was counted a single time. The chain is built from TRBV27 and TRBJ1-1; D is undetermined. V was shortened by 4 bases and J by 6 bases, with 12 bases between the two germline ends. This CDR3 is built from 13 residues. Germline CDR1 reads MNHEY; CDR2 reads SMNVEV (reference sequence). Written as DNA, the CDR3 is TGTGCCAGCAGTTGGGGAGTAACCGCTGAAGCTTTCTTT. Its translation is CASSWGVTAEAFF.

The gene calls are TRBV7-2 and TRBJ2-1, with 8 bases aligning to TRBD1. CDR1 is SGHTA, CDR2 FQGNSA, per germline. V lost 1 base and J lost 7; bases outside the gene matches: 9. The CDR3 has 16 amino acids. CDR3 sequence reads: CASSLVPQGAENEQFF. The CDR3 nucleotides are TGTGCCAGCAGCTTAGTTCCGCAGGGGGCTGAGAATGAGCAGTTCTTC.

The chain uses TRBV5-1 and TRBJ2-5; a possible D gene is TRBD1 (5 bases). Germline loops: CDR1 SGHRS, CDR2 YFSETQ. The CDR3 consists of 12 residues. The V and J ends lost 1 base and 5 bases respectively, with 6 bases between them. In DNA, the CDR3 is TGCGCCAGCAGCTTGAACAGGGAGACCCAGTACTTC. Protein: CASSLNRETQYF.

The CDR3 sequence: CASSSPATNEKLFF. CDR3 bases: TGTGCCAGCTCATCCCCGGCCACTAATGAAAAACTGTTTTTT. This sequence joins TRBV2 and TRBJ1-4; D uncertain. Trimming took off 8 bases at V and 2 bases at J, with 12 bases between the two ends. The CDR3 is made up of 14 amino acids. Germline V lookup: CDR1 SNHLY, CDR2 FYNNEI. Complete variable domain (other parts from reference TRBV2 and TRBJ1-4): EPEVTQTPSHQVTQMGQEVILRCVPISNHLYFYWYRQILGQKVEFLVSFYNNEISEKSEIFDDQFSVERPDGSNFTLKIRSTKLEDSAMYFCASSSPATNEKLFFGSGTQLSVL.

V and J are TRBV14 and TRBJ1-2; D perhaps matches TRBD1 (5 bases). Trimming cost V 1 base and J 2 bases, with 11 bases left between them. Germline lookup yields CDR1 SGHDN and CDR2 FVKESK. The CDR3 is 15 residues long. The DNA of the CDR3 is TGTGCCAGCAGCCAAGTTTTAGGGACGAACTATGGCTACACCTTC. This encodes CASSQVLGTNYGYTF.

J is TRBJ2-5 and V is TRBV7-8; maybe TRBD1 (6 bases). V was shortened by 0 bases and J by 2 bases, with 16 bases between the two germline ends. Looked up from germline, CDR1 is SGHVS and CDR2 is FQNEAQ. The CDR3 has 17 amino acids. The CDR3 loop is CASSLAATWDIQETQYF. CDR3 in DNA: TGTGCCAGCAGCTTAGCGGCCACCTGGGACATACAAGAGACCCAGTACTTC.

The V call is TRBV4-1, the J call TRBJ2-5, with 7 bases identical to TRBD1. This CDR3 region has 15 residues. V gave up 0 bases and J gave up 5 bases; unmatched junction bases: 6. Germline lookup yields CDR1 MGHRA and CDR2 YSYEKL. The CDR3 loop reads CASSQERQGIETQYF. The CDR3 DNA reads TGCGCCAGCAGCCAAGAGCGACAGGGAATCGAGACCCAGTACTTC.